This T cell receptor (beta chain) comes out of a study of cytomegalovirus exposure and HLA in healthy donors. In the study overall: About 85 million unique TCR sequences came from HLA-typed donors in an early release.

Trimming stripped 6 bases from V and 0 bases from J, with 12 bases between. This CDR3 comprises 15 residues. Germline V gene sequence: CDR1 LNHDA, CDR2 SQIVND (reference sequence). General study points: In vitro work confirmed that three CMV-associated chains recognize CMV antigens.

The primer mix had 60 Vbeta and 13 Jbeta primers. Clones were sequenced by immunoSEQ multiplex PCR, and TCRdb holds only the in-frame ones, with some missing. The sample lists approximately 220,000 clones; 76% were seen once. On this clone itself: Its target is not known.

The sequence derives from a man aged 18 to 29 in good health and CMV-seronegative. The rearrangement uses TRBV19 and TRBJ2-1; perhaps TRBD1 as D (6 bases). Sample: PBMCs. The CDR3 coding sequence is TGTGCCAGTAGAATACAGGGAAGCTCCTACAATGAGCAGTTCTTC. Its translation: CASRIQGSSYNEQFF. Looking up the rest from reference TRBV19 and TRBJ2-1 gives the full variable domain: DGGITQSPKYLFRKEGQNVTLSCEQNLNHDAMYWYRQDPGQGLRLIYYSQIVNDFQKGDIAEGYSVSREKKESFPLTVTSAQKNPTAFYLCASRIQGSSYNEQFFGPGTRLTVL.